Here is one T cell receptor (beta chain) with its context. This specimen comes from a study of blood T cell repertoires in COVID-19. The wider study: Whether acute or convalescent, the COVID-19 samples came from the United States, Italy and Spain.

Original methodology: From reference gene primer amplification, estimates of nucleated cell counts were derived. The data were produced by immunoSEQ multiplex PCR, yet TCRdb's version contains in-frame clones alone and is incomplete. V, J and clone size were drawn from that table, and D and trimming were deduced from the DNA. This table has more than 350,000 clones, 75% to 90% appearing once. Recruits, aged about 18 to 89 years, lived in some 25 US areas. For recovered donors of Cohort 3, there were two negative PCRs, clearance, or symptom resolution. J was trimmed by 7 bases and V by 1 base; bases with no gene match: 10. The germline CDR1 and CDR2 sequences are SEHNR and FQNEAQ (reference sequence). This CDR3 is 15 amino acids long.

Sequencing was performed on PBMCs or T cells enriched from blood (not recorded which). The chain links TRBV7-9 to TRBJ2-7, with TRBD2 identical over 7 bases. This clonotype was sampled from a young man who had recovered from COVID-19. The CDR3 nucleotides are TGTGCCAGCAGCTTAGTGTCTAGCGGAGAGGGAGAGCAGTACTTC. Translated: CASSLVSSGEGEQYF.